Shown below are 23 T cell receptor beta chains from a single sample sequenced in a study of a mutant IDH1 vaccine in newly diagnosed glioma. Their antigens are not known. Time point given: week 35, safety follow-up. With topical imiquimod, each dose of the vaccine consisted of 300 ug of mutant IDH1 20-mer peptide. This table comes from immunoSEQ multiplex PCR, and its TCRdb copy is limited to in-frame clones, with some not included. The top ten hold 15% of the sample, which has tens of thousands of clones, over 65% seen once. Material: PBMCs, obtained from a glioma patient whose treatment included an IDH1 peptide vaccine. These receptors came from a man aged 30 to 39 with glioma.

This clone was detected a few times. This chain joins TRBV5-8 and TRBJ1-2, with TRBD1 identical over 10 bases. CDR1 SGHTS and CDR2 YDEGEE come from the germline V gene. This CDR3 spans 13 amino acids. V lost 4 bases, J lost 6 bases, and 3 bases stayed unmatched. The CDR3 sequence: CASSPGQGNGYTF. Written as DNA, the CDR3 is TGTGCCAGCAGCCCGGGACAGGGGAATGGCTACACCTTC.

This chain uses TRBV18 with TRBJ2-2; possibly TRBD1 for D (5 bases). V was clipped by 2 bases and J by 0 bases, with 10 bases between them. The length of the CDR3 is 16 residues. Germline assignment: CDR1 KGHSH and CDR2 LQKENI. CDR3 protein: CASSPDEGANTGELFF. The CDR3 nucleotides are TGTGCCAGCTCACCAGATGAAGGGGCGAACACCGGGGAGCTGTTTTTT.

This clone was observed a few times. The genes are TRBV7-9 and TRBJ1-2, with TRBD1 identical over 10 bases. The CDR3 length is 15 residues. Trimming took 4 bases from V and 0 from J; bases not matched to a gene: 2. Germline V lookup: CDR1 SEHNR, CDR2 FQNEAQ (reference sequence). DNA for the CDR3: TGTGCCAGCAGCTCCGGACAGGGGGCTAACTATGGCTACACCTTC. Translated: CASSSGQGANYGYTF. The entire variable domain, with the rest obtained from reference TRBV7-9 and TRBJ1-2, is as follows: DTGVSQNPRHKITKRGQNVTFRCDPISEHNRLYWYRQTLGQGPEFLTYFQNEAQLEKSRLLSDRFSAERPKGSFSTLEIQRTEQGDSAMYLCASSSGQGANYGYTFGSGTRLTVV.

The rearrangement uses TRBV5-6 and TRBJ1-1; D remains ambiguous. The CDR3 is 13 residues long. Germline V gene data show CDR1 as SGHDT and CDR2 as YYEEEE. The germline V and J ends were trimmed by 4 bases and 1 base, with 8 bases remaining between them. The CDR3 sequence: CASSLEGNTEAFF. Written as DNA, the CDR3 is TGTGCCAGCAGCCTGGAAGGGAACACTGAAGCTTTCTTT.

This clone was counted between two and nine times. The rearrangement uses TRBV30 and TRBJ1-1; D call uncertain. The CDR3 is made up of 13 amino acids. Germline V CDR1 and CDR2: GTSNPN, SVGIG (reference sequence). Trimming cost V 2 bases and J 4 bases, with 11 bases left between them. The CDR3 protein is CAWSKSGGTEAFF. For the CDR3, the DNA is TGTGCCTGGAGTAAGTCAGGAGGCACTGAAGCTTTCTTT.

The rearrangement links TRBV13 to TRBJ2-1; D remains ambiguous. V was pared by 5 bases and J by 4 bases, with 15 bases between. There are 15 residues in the CDR3. Per germline, CDR1 PRHDT and CDR2 FYEKMQ (reference sequence). The DNA for the CDR3 is TGTGCCAGCAGCCCTTTGAGGAACCTATACAATGAGCAGTTCTTC. This sequence encodes CASSPLRNLYNEQFF. Filled out from reference TRBV13 and TRBJ2-1, the complete variable domain reads AAGVIQSPRHLIKEKRETATLKCYPIPRHDTVYWYQQGPGQDPQFLISFYEKMQSDKGSIPDRFSAQQFSDYHSELNMSSLELGDSALYFCASSPLRNLYNEQFFGPGTRLTVL.

CDR3 sequence: CAWADSVYGYTF. The CDR3 nucleotides are TGTGCCTGGGCAGACAGTGTCTATGGCTACACCTTC. This chain joins TRBV30 and TRBJ1-2; D may be TRBD1 (5 bases). From germline, CDR1 is GTSNPN and CDR2 SVGIG (reference sequence). Trimming pared 5 bases from V and 4 bases from J, leaving 11 bases between. The CDR3 sequence is 12 residues long.

The chain couples TRBV28 to TRBJ1-2, with D hard to call. The CDR3 is 13 residues long. Deletions cut 4 bases from V and 0 bases from J, with 6 bases between. CDR1 and CDR2 from the germline V gene are MDHEN and SYDVKM. This chain's CDR3 is CASSSPPNYGYTF. Here the CDR3 DNA reads TGTGCCAGCAGTTCCCCCCCTAACTATGGCTACACCTTC.

This chain uses TRBV19 with TRBJ1-2; TRBD1 matches at 10 bases. Per the germline V gene, CDR1 is LNHDA and CDR2 is SQIVND (reference sequence). The CDR3 spans 15 residues. V was clipped by 3 bases and J by 7 bases; unmatched bases: 8. CDR3 sequence: CASSMRDRGQPGYTF. The DNA of the CDR3 is TGTGCCAGTAGTATGAGGGACAGGGGACAACCTGGCTACACCTTC.

Only one count was recorded for this clone. This sequence joins TRBV5-1 and TRBJ1-4; D unresolved. The V end was cut by 5 bases, the J end by 8 bases, with 13 bases between. From germline, CDR1 is SGHRS and CDR2 YFSETQ. This CDR3 contains 13 residues. The CDR3 DNA reads as TGCGCCAGCAGTGGACCCCGGCGGGAAAAACTGTTTTTT. Translating gives CASSGPRREKLFF. The full variable domain, completed using reference TRBV5-1 and TRBJ1-4, is KAGVTQTPRYLIKTRGQQVTLSCSPISGHRSVSWYQQTPGQGLQFLFEYFSETQRNKGNFPGRFSGRQFSNSRSEMNVSTLELGDSALYLCASSGPRREKLFFGSGTQLSVL.

V usage is TRBV11-3 and J usage is TRBJ2-7, with a tentative D call TRBD1 (6 bases). This CDR3 is built from 14 residues. V gave up 0 bases and J gave up 3 bases, with 9 bases separating them. The germline V gene has CDR1 SGHNT and CDR2 YENEEA. This CDR3 is CASSLEQGSYEQYF. CDR3 DNA sequence: TGTGCCAGCAGCTTAGAACAGGGAAGCTACGAGCAGTACTTC.

This chain connects TRBV7-9 to TRBJ2-1, with D possibly being TRBD1 or TRBD2 (5 bases each). Germline lookup yields CDR1 SEHNR and CDR2 FQNEAQ (reference sequence). V lost 5 bases to trimming and J lost 9 bases, with 17 bases between them. The CDR3 runs 14 residues. DNA for the CDR3: TGTGCCAGCAGCATACCGAACCGGGACCTTGAGCAGTTCTTC. Translated: CASSIPNRDLEQFF.

Details on this clone: A read error may produce the germline difference seen at one junction end. The rearrangement joins TRBV7-8 to TRBJ2-5; 11 bases line up with TRBD2. The V gene's germline CDR1 is SGHVS and CDR2 FQNEAQ. This CDR3 is 14 amino acids long. DNA of the CDR3: TGTGCCAGCAGCCTAGCGGGAGGAGGAGAGACCCAGTACTTC. This translates into CASSLAGGGETQYF.

The chain is built from TRBV30 and TRBJ1-4, with D unclear. The germline gives CDR1 GTSNPN, CDR2 SVGIG (reference sequence). With 0 bases removed from V and 8 bases from J, the gap between germline ends came to 7 bases. The CDR3 sequence is 12 residues long. CDR3 nucleotide sequence: TGTGCCTGGAGTGTACGGGGAGAAAAACTGTTTTTT. Residues: CAWSVRGEKLFF.

The J gene is TRBJ1-2, the V gene TRBV5-1, with 7 bases that match TRBD1. J gave up 4 bases and V 3 bases, and 6 bases lay outside the gene matches. The CDR3 spans 14 residues. Germline V gene data show CDR1 as SGHRS and CDR2 as YFSETQ. DNA for the CDR3: TGCGCCAGCAGCTCCGGGACAGCGGTCTATGGCTACACCTTC. It encodes CASSSGTAVYGYTF.

The chain employs TRBV10-2 and TRBJ2-7; either TRBD1 or TRBD2 may fit D (6 bases each). The V gene lost 6 bases and the J gene lost 1 base, with 16 bases spanning the gap. CDR3 size: 15 residues. The V gene's germline CDR1 is WSHSY and CDR2 SAAADI. Here the CDR3 DNA reads TGCGCCAGCAGAAACTCGGGGGCGGGATCCTACGAGCAGTACTTC. Translating it yields CASRNSGAGSYEQYF.

The chain carries TRBV5-1 and TRBJ1-1; D gene unclear. The CDR3 extends over 13 amino acids. Trimming cost V 0 bases and J 5 bases, with 8 bases left between them. Germline CDR1 reads SGHRS; CDR2 reads YFSETQ. CDR3 sequence: CASSLGGGTEAFF. The CDR3 bases are TGCGCCAGCAGCTTGGGAGGAGGGACTGAAGCTTTCTTT.

This chain links TRBV6-5 with TRBJ2-3; D call uncertain. Trimming pared 7 bases from V and 0 bases from J, leaving 11 bases between. The germline gives CDR1 MNHEY, CDR2 SVGAGI. CDR3 length: 14 residues. This chain's CDR3 is CASKFVSSTDTQYF. In nucleotides, the CDR3 is TGTGCCAGCAAATTCGTCTCTAGCACAGATACGCAGTATTTT.

CDR3 protein: CAKAILDGYTF. The CDR3 DNA reads as TGTGCCAAAGCGATTCTCGATGGCTACACCTTC. The chain is built from TRBV2 and TRBJ1-2, with no clear D. This CDR3 contains 11 residues. CDR1 and CDR2 (germline): SNHLY, FYNNEI. V was pared by 10 bases and J by 6 bases, with 12 bases between.

The chain uses TRBV29-1 and TRBJ2-3, with a weak D call TRBD1 (5 bases). CDR1 SQVTM and CDR2 ANQGSEA come from the germline V gene. This CDR3 contains 11 residues. Trimming removed 6 bases at V and 5 bases at J, with 9 bases between. Written as DNA, the CDR3 is TGCAGCGTACTGGGGCAAGATACGCAGTATTTT. Translated: CSVLGQDTQYF.

DNA for the CDR3: TGTGCCAGCAGCTTGGAAGTCGGGGGCACAGATACGCAGTATTTT. Translating it yields CASSLEVGGTDTQYF. The chain links TRBV5-4 to TRBJ2-3; D may be TRBD2 (5 bases). Trimming shortened V by 0 bases and J by 1 base, and 9 bases separated the two germline ends. The CDR3 totals 15 residues. Germline V CDR1 and CDR2: SGHNT, YYREEE (reference sequence).

This clone occurred a few times. This chain connects TRBV4-2 to TRBJ1-1, with D uncertain. This CDR3 has 12 amino acids. The germline V gene has CDR1 LGHNA and CDR2 YNFKEQ. V lost 1 base and J 5 bases, leaving 5 bases between the germline ends. CDR3 DNA: TGTGCCAGCAGCCAAGTCGGGACTGAAGCTTTCTTT. This codes for CASSQVGTEAFF.

The chain couples TRBV5-1 to TRBJ2-3; D call uncertain. From germline, CDR1 is SGHRS and CDR2 YFSETQ. V lost 1 base to trimming and J lost 10 bases, with 10 bases between them. This CDR3 has 12 amino acids. The CDR3 loop reads CASSLIPEAQYF. The DNA for the CDR3 is TGCGCCAGCAGCTTGATCCCCGAAGCGCAGTATTTT.